The 21 T cell receptor beta chains presented below share a single source sample, sequenced in a study of blood T cell repertoires in COVID-19. Some clones are missing from TCRdb's copy, which holds only in-frame ones; the method was immunoSEQ multiplex PCR. Among roughly 140,000 clones listed, roughly 87% were seen once. The source material was peripheral blood. The receptors derive from a woman aged 55-70 years with active or convalescent COVID-19.

The chain uses TRBV20-1 and TRBJ2-1, with a possible D match to TRBD2 (5 bases). Trimming pared 3 bases from V and 0 bases from J, leaving 15 bases between. There are 16 residues in the CDR3. Germline CDR1 reads DFQATT; CDR2 reads SNEGSKA (reference sequence). The CDR3 reads CSASWVEGSSYNEQFF. The CDR3 DNA sequence: TGCAGTGCTAGTTGGGTTGAAGGGAGCTCCTACAATGAGCAGTTCTTC.

The chain employs TRBV30 and TRBJ2-2; weak D call: TRBD1 (6 bases). There are 14 residues in the CDR3. V dropped 2 bases and J dropped 1 base, with 8 bases sitting between them. Germline-derived CDR1 and CDR2 are GTSNPN and SVGIG (reference sequence). The CDR3 is CAWSRGMNTGELFF. As DNA, the CDR3 is TGTGCCTGGAGTAGGGGGATGAACACCGGGGAGCTGTTTTTT.

The chain combines TRBV18 with TRBJ2-7, with 9 positions matching TRBD2. The junction had 6 bases not matched to a gene; V was cut back by 0 bases and J by 6 bases. Germline V gene data show CDR1 as KGHSH and CDR2 as LQKENI. The CDR3 totals 15 residues. In DNA, the CDR3 is TGTGCCAGCTCACCACCGTCTAGCGGGGTTCGCGAGCAGTACTTC. It specifies CASSPPSSGVREQYF.

The rearrangement uses TRBV11-2 and TRBJ1-2, with D tentatively TRBD1 (5 bases). Germline V gene sequence: CDR1 SGHAT, CDR2 FQNNGV. The CDR3 runs to 15 residues. The V and J ends lost 1 base and 6 bases respectively, with 15 bases between them. The DNA of the CDR3 is TGTGCCAGCAGCTTAGCTGTTGGGATGGGGCATGGCTACACCTTC. Residues: CASSLAVGMGHGYTF.

This clone came up once. CDR3 sequence: CASKPRTGNTEAFF. Here the CDR3 DNA reads TGTGCCAGTAAACCAAGGACAGGGAACACTGAAGCTTTCTTT. V usage is TRBV19 and J usage is TRBJ1-1, with 7 nucleotides matching TRBD1. The CDR3 extends over 14 amino acids. The germline V gene encodes CDR1 LNHDA and CDR2 SQIVND (reference sequence). Unmatched junction bases numbered 6, after V lost 7 bases and J lost 1 base.

Points on this clone: This sample includes further DNA sequences coding for the same CDR3. The chain joins TRBV5-1 to TRBJ1-1; D call uncertain. Germline CDR1 SGHRS, CDR2 YFSETQ. The CDR3 runs 14 residues. With 0 bases removed from V and 3 bases from J, the gap between germline ends came to 9 bases. CDR3 DNA sequence: TGCGCCAGCAGCTTGGGAGGGTCGGACACTGAAGCTTTCTTT. Translating it yields CASSLGGSDTEAFF. Full variable domain (remainder filled in from reference TRBV5-1 and TRBJ1-1): KAGVTQTPRYLIKTRGQQVTLSCSPISGHRSVSWYQQTPGQGLQFLFEYFSETQRNKGNFPGRFSGRQFSNSRSEMNVSTLELGDSALYLCASSLGGSDTEAFFGQGTRLTVV.

CDR3 residues: CASSLDFGLSSYNEQFF. The CDR3 DNA reads as TGTGCCAGCAGCTTAGATTTTGGCCTCAGCTCCTACAATGAGCAGTTCTTC. This chain links TRBV11-3 with TRBJ2-1, with D unclear. Trimming left V 0 bases short and J 0 bases short, with 12 bases between. CDR1 and CDR2 from the germline V gene are SGHNT and YENEEA. This CDR3 contains 17 residues.

This chain joins TRBV3-1 (or the pseudogene TRBV3-2) and TRBJ2-7; TRBD2 matches 11 bases. This CDR3 contains 16 residues. Germline-derived CDR1 and CDR2 are LGHDT and YNNKEL (reference sequence). Trimming at V came to 1 base and at J to 6 bases, leaving 8 bases not matched to a gene. The CDR3 DNA sequence: TGTGCCAGCAGCCAAGCTAGCGGGGGGCCCAGGGGCGAGCAGTACTTC. Translated: CASSQASGGPRGEQYF.

The chain carries TRBV30 and TRBJ2-1; D unclear. The CDR3 covers 11 residues. The V gene lost 0 bases and the J gene lost 15 bases, with 12 bases spanning the gap. CDR1 GTSNPN and CDR2 SVGIG come from the germline V gene (reference sequence). The CDR3 spells CAWSVRRGPFF. The CDR3 coding sequence is TGTGCCTGGAGTGTACGGAGAGGCCCGTTCTTC.

The chain couples TRBV3-1 (or the pseudogene TRBV3-2) to TRBJ2-7; 13 bases map to TRBD2. Germline loops: CDR1 LGHDT, CDR2 YNNKEL (reference sequence). The J segment lost 9 bases and the V segment lost 1 base, leaving 9 bases of the junction unmatched. The CDR3 covers 16 residues. For the CDR3, the DNA is TGTGCCAGCAGCCAAGGGGGTGGGACTAGCGGGGATCGGCAGTACTTC. It translates to CASSQGGGTSGDRQYF.

In DNA, the CDR3 is TGCGCCAGCTCCCCCGGACTGAGATTGAACACTGAAGCTTTCTTT. It codes for CASSPGLRLNTEAFF. The J gene is TRBJ1-1, the V gene TRBV4-3; D is unresolved. The V and J ends lost 8 bases and 0 bases respectively, with 16 bases between them. The CDR3 totals 15 residues. Germline CDR1 and CDR2: LGHNA and YSLEER.

The chain combines TRBV6-6 with TRBJ1-5; D is unclear. The CDR3 runs to 15 residues. V was clipped by 2 bases and J by 4 bases, with 12 bases between them. Germline loops: CDR1 MNHNY, CDR2 SVGAGI (reference sequence). The CDR3 coding sequence is TGTGCCAGCAGTTACCCTGTCCGGGGAAATCAGCCCCAGCATTTT. It specifies CASSYPVRGNQPQHF.

V usage is TRBV2 and J usage is TRBJ2-1; D is unclear. The germline gives CDR1 SNHLY, CDR2 FYNNEI. This CDR3 is built from 13 residues. V was pared by 1 base and J by 9 bases, with 10 bases between. CDR3 region: CASSEGPSVEQFF. CDR3 in DNA: TGTGCCAGCAGTGAAGGGCCCTCTGTTGAGCAGTTCTTC. Filled out from reference TRBV2 and TRBJ2-1, the complete variable domain reads EPEVTQTPSHQVTQMGQEVILRCVPISNHLYFYWYRQILGQKVEFLVSFYNNEISEKSEIFDDQFSVERPDGSNFTLKIRSTKLEDSAMYFCASSEGPSVEQFFGPGTRLTVL.

The rearrangement joins TRBV18 to TRBJ2-5, with 7 bases aligning to TRBD2. The CDR3 spans 14 residues. V lost 4 bases to trimming and J lost 5 bases; unmatched junction nucleotides: 7. Germline CDR1 reads KGHSH; CDR2 reads LQKENI. The CDR3 bases are TGTGCCAGCTCACGGGAGGGGTTAAAGGAGACCCAGTACTTC. This sequence encodes CASSREGLKETQYF.

The V call is TRBV11-3, the J call TRBJ2-5, with a possible D match to TRBD2 (6 bases). V was clipped by 1 base and J by 0 bases, with 15 bases between them. The CDR3 is made up of 17 amino acids. The germline gives CDR1 SGHNT, CDR2 YENEEA. DNA of the CDR3: TGTGCCAGCAGCTTAGGTGCTGGGGACTCCTACCAAGAGACCCAGTACTTC. This translates into CASSLGAGDSYQETQYF.

The sample holds one count of this clone. The rearrangement joins TRBV7-6 to TRBJ1-5; D not resolved. The CDR3 length is 15 residues. Trimming cost V 5 bases and J 4 bases, with 15 bases left between them. From germline, CDR1 is SGHVS and CDR2 FNYEAQ. In DNA form, the CDR3 reads TGTGCCAGCAGCCTTAGCCCCACTCCGAATCAGCCCCAGCATTTT. Its translation: CASSLSPTPNQPQHF.

CDR3 sequence (DNA): TGTGCCAGCTCACCACCGGGGGCAGAGACCCAGTACTTC. This translates into CASSPPGAETQYF. J is TRBJ2-5 and V is TRBV18; perhaps TRBD1 as D (6 bases). Germline V gene data show CDR1 as KGHSH and CDR2 as LQKENI. The CDR3 is 13 amino acids. V shed 0 bases and J shed 4 bases, with 6 bases lying between them.

The chain links TRBV29-1 to TRBJ2-3; 8 bases align to TRBD1. CDR1 is SQVTM, CDR2 ANQGSEA, per germline. Trimming cost V 2 bases and J 6 bases; bases outside gene matches: 10. The CDR3 extends over 15 amino acids. The CDR3 sequence is CSVERQGTPGDTQYF. The CDR3 coding sequence is TGCAGCGTTGAACGACAGGGGACCCCCGGGGATACGCAGTATTTT.

This clone occurred once. The chain links TRBV7-2 to TRBJ2-3, with 7 bases aligning to TRBD2. CDR1 is SGHTA and CDR2 is FQGNSA in the germline V gene. Unmatched junction bases numbered 8, after V lost 6 bases and J lost 2 bases. The CDR3 consists of 15 residues. CDR3 DNA: TGTGCCAGCAGTTCGGCCGGGACTAACACAGATACGCAGTATTTT. Its translation is CASSSAGTNTDTQYF.

This clone was seen once. This chain joins TRBV7-9 and TRBJ1-3; no clear D. CDR3 size: 12 residues. Looked up from germline, CDR1 is SEHNR and CDR2 is FQNEAQ (reference sequence). The V end was cut by 5 bases, the J end by 4 bases, with 6 bases between. The CDR3 coding sequence is TGTGCCAGCAGCCCCTTGGGAAACACCATATATTTT. This gives the protein CASSPLGNTIYF. Full variable domain (rest looked up from reference TRBV7-9 and TRBJ1-3): DTGVSQNPRHKITKRGQNVTFRCDPISEHNRLYWYRQTLGQGPEFLTYFQNEAQLEKSRLLSDRFSAERPKGSFSTLEIQRTEQGDSAMYLCASSPLGNTIYFGEGSWLTVV.

This clone has a handful of counts. The chain links TRBV9 to TRBJ1-6, with D perhaps matching TRBD1 (5 bases). CDR1 is SGDLS and CDR2 is YYNGEE in the germline V gene. V was trimmed by 4 bases and J by 7 bases, leaving 12 bases between them. This CDR3 has 14 residues. CDR3 coding DNA: TGTGCCAGCAGCTCCGGGGGGGGGAATTCACCCCTCCACTTT. Translated: CASSSGGGNSPLHF.